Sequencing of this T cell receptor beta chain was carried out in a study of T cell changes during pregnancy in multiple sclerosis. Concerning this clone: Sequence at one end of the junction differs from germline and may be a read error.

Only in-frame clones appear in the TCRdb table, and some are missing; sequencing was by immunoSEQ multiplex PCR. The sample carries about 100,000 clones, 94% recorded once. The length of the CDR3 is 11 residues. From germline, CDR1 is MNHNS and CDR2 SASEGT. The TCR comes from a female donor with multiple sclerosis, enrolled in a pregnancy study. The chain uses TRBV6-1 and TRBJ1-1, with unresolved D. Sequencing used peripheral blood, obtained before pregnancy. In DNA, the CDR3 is TGTGCCAGCTCCTTTAACAGTGAAGCTTTCTTT. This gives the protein CASSFNSEAFF.